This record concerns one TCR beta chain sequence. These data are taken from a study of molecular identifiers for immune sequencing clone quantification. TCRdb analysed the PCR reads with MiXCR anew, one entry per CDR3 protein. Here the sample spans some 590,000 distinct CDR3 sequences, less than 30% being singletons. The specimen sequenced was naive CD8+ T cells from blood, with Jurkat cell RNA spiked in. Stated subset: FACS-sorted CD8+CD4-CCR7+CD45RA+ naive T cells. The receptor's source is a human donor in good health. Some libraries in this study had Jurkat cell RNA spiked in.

The CDR3 loop reads CASSLLLAGLEGTQYF. In DNA, the CDR3 is TGTGCCAGCAGCTTATTGCTAGCGGGCCTTGAGGGGACCCAGTACTTC. V and J are TRBV13 and TRBJ2-5; 8 bases map to TRBD2. The CDR3 contains 16 residues. CDR1 PRHDT and CDR2 FYEKMQ come from the germline V gene (reference sequence). J lost 7 bases, V lost 2 bases, and 12 bases had no gene match.